A single sample is the source of the 8 T cell receptor beta chains below, sequenced in a study of tumor-infiltrating lymphocytes in primary liver carcinoma. Priming with a constant-region primer yielded TCR beta cDNA from around 540 ng total RNA. Library construction for TCR beta comprised three nested multiplex PCR rounds performed with slightly modified ARM-PCR. Amplification in the first two PCR rounds was performed using TRBV1-TRBV30 forward primers and a C-beta reverse primer for around 9 cycles each. MiXCR, run by TCRdb on the multiplex PCR reads, gives a single entry per CDR3 protein. The table includes fewer than 350,000 distinct CDR3 sequences, 65% detected once. Germline DNA was also extracted, while the blood RNA originated from unsorted whole blood. The sequenced sample was peripheral blood. All receptors derive from a man aged 40-55 years with primary liver carcinoma and hepatitis B virus infection.

The count of this clonotype is one. Because the CDR3 is missing its conserved closing phenylalanine or tryptophan, this is likely a read error. No DNA is shown, since the ends of the CDR3 on it are uncertain; the CDR3 is the one TCRdb lists. The chain recombines TRBV29-1 with TRBJ2-7. Germline V gives CDR1 SQVTM, CDR2 ANQGSEA. The CDR3 extends over 11 residues, inclusive of both ends. CDR3 sequence: CNVEDYGSVVI.

As concerns this clonotype: The junction departs from germline at one end; a sequencing error may be responsible. V gene TRBV11-2 combines with J gene TRBJ2-6; TRBD1 matches at 8 bases. CDR3 size: 21 residues. Germline V gene data show CDR1 as SGHAT and CDR2 as FQNNGV. The CDR3 sequence is CTSSMGGDRGISLPGAKVLTF. CDR3 nucleotides: TGTACCAGCAGCATGGGGGGAGACAGGGGCATTTCCCTCCCTGGGGCCAAGGTCCTGACTTTC.

This clonotype was observed a handful of times. One end of the junction varies from germline; a read error may be responsible. Here the CDR3 reads CASSQYGSSYKEQFF. CDR3 bases: TGTGCCAGCAGCCAATACGGGAGTTCCTACAAGGAGCAGTTCTTC. The chain uses TRBV4-2 and TRBJ2-1; a possible D gene is TRBD2 (6 bases). CDR3 size: 15 residues. CDR1 and CDR2 from the germline V gene are LGHNA and YNFKEQ.

With respect to this clonotype: This could be a read error, since a much larger clone is one nucleotide away. This chain links TRBV4-1 with TRBJ2-3; TRBD2 might be the D (5 bases). V was shortened by 2 bases and J by 8 bases, with 17 bases between the two germline ends. Germline loops: CDR1 MGHRA, CDR2 YSYEKL. This CDR3 has 15 residues. CDR3 region: CASSQNSRERATQYF. CDR3 in DNA: TGCGCCAGCAGCCAAAATTCGAGGGAGCGAGCTACGCAGTATTTT.

This chain connects TRBV5-4 to TRBJ2-7; perhaps TRBD1 as D (5 bases). V was shortened by 0 bases and J by 0 bases, with 10 bases between the two germline ends. The CDR3 length is 15 residues. From germline, CDR1 is SGHNT and CDR2 YYREEE (reference sequence). The chain's CDR3 is CASSLDGATSYEQYF. As DNA, the CDR3 is TGTGCCAGCAGCTTGGATGGGGCGACCTCCTACGAGCAGTACTTC.

Regarding this clonotype: One end of the junction is discordant with germline, which a read error may explain. The V gene is TRBV4-2, the J gene TRBJ2-1, with TRBD2 identical over 10 bases. The CDR3 is made up of 18 amino acids. Germline values: CDR1 LGHNA, CDR2 YNFKEQ. Here the CDR3 DNA reads TGTGCCAACAGCCAAGCTAGCGGGGGTGTTAGCTCCTACAATGAGCAGTTCTTC. This encodes CANSQASGGVSSYNEQFF.

This clonotype was seen once. One base away lies a much larger clone, so this may be a sequencing read error. The chain joins TRBV6-2 or TRBV6-3 to TRBJ1-2; the D gene is possibly TRBD1 (6 bases). The germline gives CDR1 MNHEY, CDR2 SVGEGT. The CDR3 has 14 residues. The CDR3 DNA follows: TGTGCCAGCAGCCCCGACAGGCTAAACTATGGCTACATCTTC. Amino acid sequence: CASSPDRLNYGYIF.

As concerns this clonotype: The junction and the germline gene differ at one end; a read error may be behind it. The rearrangement joins TRBV5-1 to TRBJ2-7; 12 bases line up with TRBD1. The CDR3 loop spans 15 amino acids. Germline V lookup: CDR1 SGHRS, CDR2 YFSETQ. The CDR3 DNA reads as TGCGCCAGCAGTCCGGGACAGGGGGCATCCTACGAGCAGAACTTC. This translates into CASSPGQGASYEQNF.